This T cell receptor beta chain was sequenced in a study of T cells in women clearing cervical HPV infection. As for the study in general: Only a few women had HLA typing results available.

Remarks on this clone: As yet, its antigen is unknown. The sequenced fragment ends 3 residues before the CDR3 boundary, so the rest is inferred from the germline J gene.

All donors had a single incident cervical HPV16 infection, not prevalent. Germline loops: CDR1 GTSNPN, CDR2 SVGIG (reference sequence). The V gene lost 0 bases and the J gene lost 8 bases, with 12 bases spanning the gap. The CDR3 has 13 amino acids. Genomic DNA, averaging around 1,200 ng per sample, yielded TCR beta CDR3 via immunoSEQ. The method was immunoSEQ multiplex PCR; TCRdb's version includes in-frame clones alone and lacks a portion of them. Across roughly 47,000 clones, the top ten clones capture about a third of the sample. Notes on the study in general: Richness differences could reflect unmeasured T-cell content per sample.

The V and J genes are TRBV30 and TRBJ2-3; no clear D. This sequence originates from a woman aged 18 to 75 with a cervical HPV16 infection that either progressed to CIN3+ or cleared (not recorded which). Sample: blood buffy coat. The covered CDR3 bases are TGTGCCTGGAGTGTATCAACAGTTGGTACG. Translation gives CAWSVSTVGT. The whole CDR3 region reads CAWSVSTVGTQYF.